Below are 7 T cell receptor beta chains sequenced from a single sample in a study of shared clonotypes between healthy human individuals. Data came from immunoSEQ multiplex PCR; TCRdb stores just in-frame clones and leaves some out. The table records around 500,000 clones, roughly three quarters of them present only once. Material for sequencing was PBMCs. The receptor set was obtained from a middle-aged woman in good health. Some clones in this sample may be carry-over from other donors' samples.

The rearrangement joins TRBV5-4 to TRBJ1-4; D unclear. Germline CDR1 reads SGHNT; CDR2 reads YYREEE (reference sequence). V was cut by 0 bases and J by 5 bases, with 5 bases left in between. This CDR3 is 13 amino acids long. CDR3 nucleotide sequence: TGTGCCAGCAGCTTGGCCGCAAATGAAAAACTGTTTTTT. It yields the protein CASSLAANEKLFF.

The chain joins TRBV30 to TRBJ2-7; 9 bases match TRBD1. Germline CDR1 is GTSNPN and CDR2 is SVGIG (reference sequence). There are 16 residues in the CDR3. Trimming took 5 bases from V and 2 from J; bases not matched to a gene: 13. CDR3: CAWAGVPGQGTYEQYF. The CDR3 bases are TGTGCCTGGGCCGGAGTACCGGGACAGGGTACCTACGAGCAGTACTTC.

The J gene is TRBJ2-1, the V gene TRBV19; 7 nucleotides agree with TRBD1. The junction had 4 bases not matched to a gene; V was cut back by 4 bases and J by 7 bases. This CDR3 comprises 13 residues. CDR1 is LNHDA and CDR2 is SQIVND in the germline V gene (reference sequence). The CDR3 DNA sequence: TGTGCCAGTAGTAGAATACAGGGGAATGAGCAGTTCTTC. It specifies CASSRIQGNEQFF.

V usage is TRBV19 and J usage is TRBJ2-3, with D possibly TRBD1 on 6 matching bases. CDR1 and CDR2 (germline): LNHDA, SQIVND (reference sequence). V was clipped by 9 bases and J by 1 base, with 14 bases between them. The CDR3 runs to 14 residues. The CDR3 loop reads CASRPRGRTDTQYF. The CDR3 bases are TGTGCCAGCAGGCCCAGGGGCCGCACAGATACGCAGTATTTT.

This clone showed up just a few times. The chain joins TRBV9 to TRBJ2-3, with TRBD2 matching 7 bases. This CDR3 region has 16 residues. Germline V gene lookup returns CDR1 SGDLS and CDR2 YYNGEE. Germline trimming cut 2 bases from V and 0 bases from J; bases unmatched to any gene: 6. This CDR3 reads CASSVWEGQSTDTQYF. The CDR3 DNA reads as TGTGCCAGCAGCGTGTGGGAGGGTCAAAGCACAGATACGCAGTATTTT. The variable domain in full, with the rest retrieved from reference TRBV9 and TRBJ2-3, is DSGVTQTPKHLITATGQRVTLRCSPRSGDLSVYWYQQSLDQGLQFLIQYYNGEERAKGNILERFSAQQFPDLHSELNLSSLELGDSALYFCASSVWEGQSTDTQYFGPGTRLTVL.

The CDR3 sequence is CASSRWVGGGQETQYF. Written as DNA, the CDR3 is TGTGCCAGCAGCCGGTGGGTAGGGGGTGGCCAAGAGACCCAGTACTTC. V gene TRBV5-6 combines with J gene TRBJ2-5, with D possibly being TRBD1 (6 bases). This CDR3 is built from 16 residues. The V gene's germline CDR1 is SGHDT and CDR2 YYEEEE. V was shortened by 4 bases and J by 1 base, with 17 bases between the two germline ends.

This chain joins TRBV18 and TRBJ2-2, with D hard to call. CDR3 length: 13 residues. CDR1 KGHSH and CDR2 LQKENI come from the germline V gene. The V and J ends lost 4 bases and 3 bases respectively, with 6 bases between them. The CDR3 region is CASSLRDTGELFF. CDR3 sequence (DNA): TGTGCCAGCTCACTCCGGGACACCGGGGAGCTGTTTTTT.